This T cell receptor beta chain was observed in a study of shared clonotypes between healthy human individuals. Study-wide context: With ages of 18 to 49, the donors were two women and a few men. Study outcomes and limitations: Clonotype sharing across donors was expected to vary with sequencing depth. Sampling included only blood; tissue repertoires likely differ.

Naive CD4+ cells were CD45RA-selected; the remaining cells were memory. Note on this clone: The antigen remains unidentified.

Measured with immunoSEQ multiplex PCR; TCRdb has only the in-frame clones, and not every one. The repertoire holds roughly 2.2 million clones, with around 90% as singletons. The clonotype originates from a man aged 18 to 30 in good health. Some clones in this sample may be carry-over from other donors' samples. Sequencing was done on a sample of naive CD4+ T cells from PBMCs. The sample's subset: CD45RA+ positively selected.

CDR3 nucleotide sequence: TGCGCCAGCAGCCAAGATGGGTTCGGTAGCGGGAGCTCCGAGCAGTACTTC. Translating gives CASSQDGFGSGSSEQYF. The rearrangement uses TRBV4-3 and TRBJ2-7; 9 nucleotides align to TRBD2. CDR1 and CDR2 from the germline V gene are LGHNA and YSLEER. The CDR3 runs to 17 residues. The trim removed 0 bases at V and 6 bases at J, leaving 12 bases unmatched.